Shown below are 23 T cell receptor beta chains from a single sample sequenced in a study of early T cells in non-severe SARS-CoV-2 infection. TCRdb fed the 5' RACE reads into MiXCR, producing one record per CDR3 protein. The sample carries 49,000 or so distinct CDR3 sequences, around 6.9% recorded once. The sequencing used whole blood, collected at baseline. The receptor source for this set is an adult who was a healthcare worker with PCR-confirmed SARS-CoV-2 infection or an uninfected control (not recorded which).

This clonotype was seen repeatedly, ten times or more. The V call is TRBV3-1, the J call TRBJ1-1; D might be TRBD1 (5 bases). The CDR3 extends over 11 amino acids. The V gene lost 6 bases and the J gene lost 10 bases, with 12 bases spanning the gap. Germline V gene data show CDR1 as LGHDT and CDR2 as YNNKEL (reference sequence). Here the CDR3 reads CASSQFGGAFF. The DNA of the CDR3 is TGTGCCAGCAGTCAATTCGGGGGAGCTTTCTTT.

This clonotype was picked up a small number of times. The CDR3 sequence: CASSTPGESEQYF. The CDR3 nucleotides are TGTGCCAGCTCAACCCCAGGGGAGAGCGAGCAGTACTTC. V and J are TRBV18 and TRBJ2-7; D possibly corresponds to TRBD1 (6 bases). CDR1 and CDR2 from the germline V gene are KGHSH and LQKENI. V lost 5 bases and J 6 bases, leaving 14 bases between the germline ends. This CDR3 is 13 amino acids long.

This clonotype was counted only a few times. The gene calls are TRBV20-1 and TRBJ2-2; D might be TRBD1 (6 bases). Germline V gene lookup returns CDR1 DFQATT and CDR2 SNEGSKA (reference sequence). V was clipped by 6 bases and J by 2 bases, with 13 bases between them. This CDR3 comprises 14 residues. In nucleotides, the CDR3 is TGCAGTGCCCAACCGGGACACAACACCGGGGAGCTGTTTTTT. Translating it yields CSAQPGHNTGELFF.

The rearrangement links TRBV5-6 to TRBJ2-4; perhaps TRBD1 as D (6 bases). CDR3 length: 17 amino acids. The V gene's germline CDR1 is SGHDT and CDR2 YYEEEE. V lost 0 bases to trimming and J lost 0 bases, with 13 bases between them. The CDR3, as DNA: TGTGCCAGCAGCTTGGCCTTGGACAGTTTAGCCAAAAACATTCAGTACTTC. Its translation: CASSLALDSLAKNIQYF.

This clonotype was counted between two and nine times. Here the CDR3 reads CATHRRAGAVTDTQYF. The CDR3 DNA sequence: TGTGCCACTCACCGCAGGGCGGGGGCTGTCACAGATACGCAGTATTTT. V and J are TRBV6-6 and TRBJ2-3, with D maybe TRBD2 (7 bases). Trimming removed 10 bases at V and 2 bases at J, with 22 bases between. This CDR3 region has 16 residues. The V gene's germline CDR1 is MNHNY and CDR2 SVGAGI (reference sequence).

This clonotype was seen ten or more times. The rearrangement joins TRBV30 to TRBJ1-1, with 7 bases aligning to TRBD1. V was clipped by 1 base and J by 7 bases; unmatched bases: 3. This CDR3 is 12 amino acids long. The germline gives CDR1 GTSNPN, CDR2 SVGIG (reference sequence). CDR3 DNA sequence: TGTGCCTGGAGTGAGGGGGCACTTGAAGCTTTCTTT. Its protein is CAWSEGALEAFF. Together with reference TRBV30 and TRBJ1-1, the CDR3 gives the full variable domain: SQTIHQWPATLVQPVGSPLSLECTVEGTSNPNLYWYRQAAGRGLQLLFYSVGIGQISSEVPQNLSASRPQDRQFILSSKKLLLSDSGFYLCAWSEGALEAFFGQGTRLTVV.

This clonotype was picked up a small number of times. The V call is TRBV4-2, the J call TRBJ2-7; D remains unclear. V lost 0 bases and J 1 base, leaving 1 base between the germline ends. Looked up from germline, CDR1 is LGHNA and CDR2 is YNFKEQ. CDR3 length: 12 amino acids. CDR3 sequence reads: CASSQESYEQYF. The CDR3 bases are TGTGCCAGCAGCCAAGAGTCCTACGAGCAGTACTTC.

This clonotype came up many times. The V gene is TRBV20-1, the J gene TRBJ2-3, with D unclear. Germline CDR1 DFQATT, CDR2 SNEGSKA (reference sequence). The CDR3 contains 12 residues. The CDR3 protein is CSIEGSTDTQYF. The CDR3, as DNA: TGCAGCATAGAAGGGAGCACAGATACGCAGTATTTT.

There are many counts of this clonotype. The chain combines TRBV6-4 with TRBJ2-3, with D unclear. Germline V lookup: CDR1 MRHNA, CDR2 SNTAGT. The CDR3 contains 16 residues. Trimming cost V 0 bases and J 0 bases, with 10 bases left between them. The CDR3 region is CASSDSEILSTDTQYF. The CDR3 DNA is TGTGCCAGCAGTGACTCGGAGATTTTGAGCACAGATACGCAGTATTTT.

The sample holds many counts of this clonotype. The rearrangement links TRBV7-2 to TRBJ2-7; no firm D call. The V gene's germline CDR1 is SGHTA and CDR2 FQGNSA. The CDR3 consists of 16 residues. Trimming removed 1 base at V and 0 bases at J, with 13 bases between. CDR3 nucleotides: TGTGCCAGCAGCTTAGGCTCCGGGTGGACCTCCTACGAGCAGTACTTC. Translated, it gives CASSLGSGWTSYEQYF.

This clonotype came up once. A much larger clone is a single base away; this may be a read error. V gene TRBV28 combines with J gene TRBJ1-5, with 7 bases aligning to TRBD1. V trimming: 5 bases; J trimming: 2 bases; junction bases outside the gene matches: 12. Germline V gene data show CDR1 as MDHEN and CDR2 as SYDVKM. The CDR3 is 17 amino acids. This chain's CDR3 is CASSKNRGPGGNQPQHF. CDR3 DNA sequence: TGTGCCAGCAGTAAGAACAGGGGCCCGGGCGGCAATCAGCCCCAGCATTTT.

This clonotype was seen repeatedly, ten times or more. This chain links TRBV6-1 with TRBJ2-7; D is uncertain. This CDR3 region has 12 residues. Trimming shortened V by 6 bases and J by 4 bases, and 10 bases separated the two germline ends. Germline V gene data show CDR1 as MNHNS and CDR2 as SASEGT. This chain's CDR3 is CASSPVGYEQYF. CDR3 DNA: TGTGCCAGCAGCCCCGTAGGATACGAGCAGTACTTC.

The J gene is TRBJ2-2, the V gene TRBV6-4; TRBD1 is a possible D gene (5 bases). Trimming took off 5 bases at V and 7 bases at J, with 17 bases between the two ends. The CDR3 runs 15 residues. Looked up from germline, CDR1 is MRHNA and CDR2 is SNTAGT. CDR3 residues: CASSLGALGGGELFF. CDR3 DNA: TGTGCCAGCAGTTTAGGGGCCCTCGGTGGCGGGGAGCTGTTTTTT.

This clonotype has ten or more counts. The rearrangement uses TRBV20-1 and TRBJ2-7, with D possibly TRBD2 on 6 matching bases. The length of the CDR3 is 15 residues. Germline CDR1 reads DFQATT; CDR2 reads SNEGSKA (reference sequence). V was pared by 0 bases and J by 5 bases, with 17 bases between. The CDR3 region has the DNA TGCAGTGCTAGAGACCCCGGGCGGGGTGTTCACGAGCAGTACTTC. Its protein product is CSARDPGRGVHEQYF.

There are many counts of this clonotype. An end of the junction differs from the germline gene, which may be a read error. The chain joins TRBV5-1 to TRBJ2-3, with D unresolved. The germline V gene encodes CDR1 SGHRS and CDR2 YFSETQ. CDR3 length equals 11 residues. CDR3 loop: CASSLSDTQYF. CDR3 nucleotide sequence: TGTGCCAGCAGCTTATCAGATACGCAGTATTTT.

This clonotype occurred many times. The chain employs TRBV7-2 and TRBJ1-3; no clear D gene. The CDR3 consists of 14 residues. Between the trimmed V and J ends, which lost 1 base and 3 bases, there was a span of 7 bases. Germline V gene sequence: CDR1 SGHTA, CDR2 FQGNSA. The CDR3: CASSLEASGNTIYF. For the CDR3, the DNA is TGTGCCAGCAGCTTAGAGGCCAGTGGAAACACCATATATTTT.

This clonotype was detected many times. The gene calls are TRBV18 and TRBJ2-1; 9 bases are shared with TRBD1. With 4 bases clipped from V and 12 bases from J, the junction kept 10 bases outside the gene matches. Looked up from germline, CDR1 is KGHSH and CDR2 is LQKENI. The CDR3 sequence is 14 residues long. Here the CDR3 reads CASSLSGQGSVQFF. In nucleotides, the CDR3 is TGTGCCAGCTCACTTTCCGGACAGGGGTCCGTGCAGTTCTTC. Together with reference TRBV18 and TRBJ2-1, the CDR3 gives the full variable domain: NAGVMQNPRHLVRRRGQEARLRCSPMKGHSHVYWYRQLPEEGLKFMVYLQKENIIDESGMPKERFSAEFPKEGPSILRIQQVVRGDSAAYFCASSLSGQGSVQFFGPGTRLTVL.

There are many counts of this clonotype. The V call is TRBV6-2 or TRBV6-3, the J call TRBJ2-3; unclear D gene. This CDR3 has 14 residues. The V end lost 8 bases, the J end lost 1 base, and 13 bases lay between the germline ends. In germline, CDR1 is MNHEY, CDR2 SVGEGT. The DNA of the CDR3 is TGTGCCAGCTGCGGCAACCGGGGCACAGATACGCAGTATTTT. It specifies CASCGNRGTDTQYF.

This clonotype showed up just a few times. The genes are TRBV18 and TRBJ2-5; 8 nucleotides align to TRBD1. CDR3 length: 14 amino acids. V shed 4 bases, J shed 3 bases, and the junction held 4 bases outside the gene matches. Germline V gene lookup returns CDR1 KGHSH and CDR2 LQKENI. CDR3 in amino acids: CASSRSGGEETQYF. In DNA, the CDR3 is TGTGCCAGCTCACGCTCAGGGGGCGAAGAGACCCAGTACTTC.

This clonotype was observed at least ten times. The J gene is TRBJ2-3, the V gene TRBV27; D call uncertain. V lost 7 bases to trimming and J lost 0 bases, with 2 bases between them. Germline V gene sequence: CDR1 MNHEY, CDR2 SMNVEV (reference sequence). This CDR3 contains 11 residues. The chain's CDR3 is CASTSTDTQYF. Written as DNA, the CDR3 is TGTGCCAGCACTAGCACAGATACGCAGTATTTT.

The CDR3 is CASSLDSNYGYTF. DNA of the CDR3: TGCGCCAGCAGCTTGGACAGCAACTATGGCTACACCTTC. The J gene is TRBJ1-2, the V gene TRBV5-1, with D uncertain. Trimming stripped 0 bases from V and 2 bases from J, with 5 bases between. CDR1 and CDR2 from the germline V gene are SGHRS and YFSETQ. CDR3 size: 13 residues.

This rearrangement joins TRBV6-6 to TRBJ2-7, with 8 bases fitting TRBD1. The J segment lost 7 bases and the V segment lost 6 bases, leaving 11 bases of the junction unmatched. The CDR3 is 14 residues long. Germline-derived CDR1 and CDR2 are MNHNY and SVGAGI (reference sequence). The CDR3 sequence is CASRNGQGALEQYF. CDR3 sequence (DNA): TGTGCCAGCAGAAACGGCCAGGGGGCCCTTGAGCAGTACTTC.

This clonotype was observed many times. Here the CDR3 reads CASSLGGGGTEAFF. The CDR3 coding sequence is TGTGCCAGCAGCTTAGGAGGGGGCGGGACTGAAGCTTTCTTT. The J gene is TRBJ1-1, the V gene TRBV7-6; 7 positions agree with TRBD1. V trimming: 1 base; J trimming: 5 bases; junction bases outside the gene matches: 4. The CDR3 extends over 14 amino acids. The V gene's germline CDR1 is SGHVS and CDR2 FNYEAQ.